Given below is one TCR beta chain in context. Its antigen is still unknown. Germline V gene sequence: CDR1 KGHSH, CDR2 LQKENI. J was trimmed by 4 bases and V by 2 bases; bases with no gene match: 3. This CDR3 spans 14 amino acids. The data belong to a study of beta chain features in type 1 diabetes. Study outcomes and limitations: Researchers caution that PCR might favor shorter templates, equally among patients and controls. Within each of all four CD4+ subsets, Type 1 diabetes patients had TCRB CDR3s that were moderately but significantly shorter. Insertions at VDJ junctions were less frequent in type 1 diabetes patients. These patients also deleted more nucleotides at the same junctions.

Sorting with CD45RO/CCR7/CD25/CD127/CD95/CD27 yielded naive, central memory, regulatory and stem-like memory CD4+ cells. Investigators reverse transcribed all isolated RNA, so they sequenced expressed TCRB transcripts. Sequenced by immunoSEQ multiplex PCR; TCRdb stores in-frame clones only, minus some. The sample lists under 400,000 clones; around 15% were seen once. Sequencing was carried out using central memory CD4+ T cells from blood. V usage is TRBV18 and J usage is TRBJ1-2, with 8 bases matching TRBD1. The source is a man younger than 40 in good health. The CDR3 is CASSPDQGAYGYTF. The CDR3 DNA is TGTGCCAGCTCACCAGACCAGGGGGCCTATGGCTACACCTTC.